Below, 14 T cell receptor beta chains from the same sample are listed, as sequenced in a study of blood T cell repertoires in COVID-19 (TCRdb year 2020). The library relied on the immunoSEQ multiplex PCR assay. TCRdb re-hosts the immuneACCESS table, in-frame sequences only. Its copies lack some clones; in the studies checked, an unresolved V gene accounts for under half of them, and the cause for the rest is not known. The sample table records hundreds of thousands of clones; about 80% of these occur just once. Approximately 1.9% of the sample goes to the ten largest clones. Sample: peripheral blood. These receptors were taken from a woman older than 75 with acute or convalescent COVID-19.

The genes are TRBV27 and TRBJ2-7, with 8 bases matching TRBD2. Trimming cost V 7 bases and J 6 bases; bases outside gene matches: 8. The length of the CDR3 is 13 residues. Germline values: CDR1 MNHEY, CDR2 SMNVEV (reference sequence). CDR3 amino acids: CASTTGGDSEQYF. CDR3 bases: TGTGCCAGCACCACGGGGGGGGATAGCGAGCAGTACTTC.

This sequence joins TRBV7-5 and TRBJ2-2; the table's D call, TRBD2, has no DNA check behind it. TRBV7-5 is a listed pseudogene. The CDR3 is 15 amino acids. CDR3 protein: CVRSIPGENTGELFF. CDR3 coding DNA: TGTGTCAGAAGCATCCCGGGAGAGAACACCGGGGAGCTGTTTTTT.

The chain is built from TRBV7-2 and TRBJ2-1; TRBD2 matches at 8 bases. Germline CDR1 reads SGHTA; CDR2 reads FQGNSA. Trimming at V came to 0 bases and at J to 4 bases, leaving 2 bases not matched to a gene. The CDR3 is made up of 15 amino acids. The CDR3 DNA is TGTGCCAGCAGCTTAGCGCGCGGGGGGTACAATGAGCAGTTCTTC. This encodes CASSLARGGYNEQFF.

This sequence joins TRBV7-3 and TRBJ2-1, with a possible D match to TRBD1 (5 bases). CDR3 length equals 14 residues. CDR1 is SGHTA, CDR2 FQGTGA, per germline. The V end lost 4 bases, the J end lost 8 bases, and 15 bases lay between the germline ends. Written as DNA, the CDR3 is TGTGCCAGCAGCTCCGGAAGGGGTTACTATGAGCAGTTCTTC. This sequence encodes CASSSGRGYYEQFF.

Regarding this clone: Other DNA sequences from this sample encode an identical CDR3 as well. This rearrangement joins TRBV3-1 (or the pseudogene TRBV3-2) to TRBJ1-5; D not certain. There are 13 residues in the CDR3. V lost 1 base, J lost 4 bases, and 5 bases lay in between. Germline values: CDR1 LGHDT, CDR2 YNNKEL (reference sequence). The CDR3 protein is CASSQAGNQPQHF. The CDR3 nucleotides are TGTGCCAGCAGCCAAGCCGGTAATCAGCCCCAGCATTTT.

This chain connects TRBV11-2 to TRBJ2-1, with 7 bases matching TRBD2. The V and J ends lost 3 bases and 5 bases, in that order; junction bases with no gene match: 10. The CDR3 has 16 residues. From germline, CDR1 is SGHAT and CDR2 FQNNGV. DNA of the CDR3: TGTGCCAGCAGCTTCCCCCTCGCGGGAGCCCACAATGAGCAGTTCTTC. Translated: CASSFPLAGAHNEQFF.

V and J are TRBV30 and TRBJ1-2, with 7 bases identical to TRBD1. The trim removed 4 bases at V and 7 bases at J, leaving 9 bases unmatched. There are 13 residues in the CDR3. From germline, CDR1 is GTSNPN and CDR2 SVGIG (reference sequence). This chain's CDR3 is CAWTVNRGGGYTF. The CDR3 DNA is TGTGCCTGGACCGTAAACAGGGGAGGTGGCTACACCTTC. The variable domain in full, completed from reference TRBV30 and TRBJ1-2, reads SQTIHQWPATLVQPVGSPLSLECTVEGTSNPNLYWYRQAAGRGLQLLFYSVGIGQISSEVPQNLSASRPQDRQFILSSKKLLLSDSGFYLCAWTVNRGGGYTFGSGTRLTVV.

This clone was seen just once. The chain employs TRBV30 and TRBJ2-4, with TRBD1 matching 9 bases. CDR1 GTSNPN and CDR2 SVGIG come from the germline V gene (reference sequence). V was pared by 3 bases and J by 9 bases, with 6 bases of the junction left unmatched. CDR3 size: 13 residues. CDR3 in DNA: TGTGCCTGGAGCGGGGGACAGGGCGTCATTCAGTACTTC. Amino acid sequence: CAWSGGQGVIQYF. Supplemented by reference TRBV30 and TRBJ2-4, the full variable domain reads SQTIHQWPATLVQPVGSPLSLECTVEGTSNPNLYWYRQAAGRGLQLLFYSVGIGQISSEVPQNLSASRPQDRQFILSSKKLLLSDSGFYLCAWSGGQGVIQYFGAGTRLSVL.

This chain links TRBV10-3 with TRBJ1-5; TRBD1 is a possible D gene (5 bases). The CDR3 contains 14 residues. Looked up from germline, CDR1 is ENHRY and CDR2 is SYGVKD. Trimming pared 5 bases from V and 3 bases from J, leaving 11 bases between. CDR3 nucleotides: TGTGCCATCAGTTCACAGGAAAACAATCAGCCCCAGCATTTT. Encoded protein: CAISSQENNQPQHF.

V is TRBV10-3 and J is TRBJ2-7; 13 positions agree with TRBD2. The J segment lost 6 bases and the V segment lost 2 bases, leaving 7 bases of the junction unmatched. The CDR3 sequence is 16 residues long. CDR1 ENHRY and CDR2 SYGVKD come from the germline V gene. The CDR3 loop reads CAISEELAGGPIEQYF. The CDR3 region has the DNA TGTGCCATCAGTGAGGAACTAGCGGGAGGGCCCATCGAGCAGTACTTC.

The chain has TRBV3-1 (or the pseudogene TRBV3-2) and TRBJ1-6; 8 bases align to TRBD1. The junction had 6 bases not matched to a gene; V was cut back by 10 bases and J by 7 bases. From germline, CDR1 is LGHDT and CDR2 YNNKEL (reference sequence). The CDR3 has 13 residues. The CDR3 is CATQDRANSPLHF. The CDR3 DNA reads TGTGCCACCCAGGACAGGGCGAATTCACCCCTCCACTTT.

The V and J genes are TRBV5-1 and TRBJ2-2; no firm D call. The V end lost 0 bases, the J end lost 0 bases, and 6 bases lay between the germline ends. Looked up from germline, CDR1 is SGHRS and CDR2 is YFSETQ. The CDR3 runs 15 residues. CDR3 sequence reads: CASSLVSANTGELFF. The CDR3 region has the DNA TGCGCCAGCAGCTTGGTTTCAGCGAACACCGGGGAGCTGTTTTTT.

V is TRBV7-2 and J is TRBJ2-7, with D possibly being TRBD1 (6 bases). V lost 4 bases and J 2 bases, leaving 9 bases between the germline ends. CDR1 and CDR2 from the germline V gene are SGHTA and FQGNSA. The CDR3 covers 13 residues. In nucleotides, the CDR3 is TGTGCCAGCAGCTGGGGACAAGCCTACGAGCAGTACTTC. Amino acids: CASSWGQAYEQYF.

The V gene is TRBV24-1, the J gene TRBJ2-1; 7 nucleotides match TRBD2. Germline CDR1 KGHDR, CDR2 SFDVKD. The CDR3 contains 14 residues. Trimming at V came to 4 bases and at J to 9 bases, leaving 8 bases not matched to a gene. The DNA of the CDR3 is TGTGCCACCAGTGAACAACGGGGGGTTAGTGAGCAGTTCTTC. It is translated as CATSEQRGVSEQFF.